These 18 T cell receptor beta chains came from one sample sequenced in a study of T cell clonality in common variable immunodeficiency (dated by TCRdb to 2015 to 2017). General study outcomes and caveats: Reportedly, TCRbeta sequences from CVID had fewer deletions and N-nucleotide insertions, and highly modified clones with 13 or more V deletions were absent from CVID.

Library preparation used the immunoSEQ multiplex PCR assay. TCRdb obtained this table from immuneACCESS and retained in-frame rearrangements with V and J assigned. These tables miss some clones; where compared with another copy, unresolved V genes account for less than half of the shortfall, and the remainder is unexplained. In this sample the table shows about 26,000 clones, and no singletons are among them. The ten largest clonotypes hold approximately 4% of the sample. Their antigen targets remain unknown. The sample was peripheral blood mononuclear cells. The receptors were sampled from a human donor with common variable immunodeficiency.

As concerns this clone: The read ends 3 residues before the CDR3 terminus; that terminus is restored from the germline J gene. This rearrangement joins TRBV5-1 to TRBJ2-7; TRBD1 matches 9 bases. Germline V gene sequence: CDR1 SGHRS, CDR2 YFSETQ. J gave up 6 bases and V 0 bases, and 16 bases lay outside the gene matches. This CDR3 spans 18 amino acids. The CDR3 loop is CASSLVRPRDREETEQYF. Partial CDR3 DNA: TGCGCCAGCAGCTTGGTGAGGCCCCGGGACAGGGAGGAGACCGAG.

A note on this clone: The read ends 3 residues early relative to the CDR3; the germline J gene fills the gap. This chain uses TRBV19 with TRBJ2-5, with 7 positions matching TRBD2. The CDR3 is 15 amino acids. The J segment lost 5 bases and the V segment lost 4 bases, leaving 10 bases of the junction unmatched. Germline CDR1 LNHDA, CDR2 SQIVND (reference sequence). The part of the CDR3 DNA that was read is TGTGCCAGTAGTACCACCGGGGGGAGGTTGGAGACC. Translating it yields CASSTTGGRLET. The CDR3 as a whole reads CASSTTGGRLETQYF.

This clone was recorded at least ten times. CDR3 sequence: CASMRDRSTYEQYF. Incomplete CDR3 DNA: TGCGCCAGCATGAGGGACAGGTCGACCTACGAG. This chain connects TRBV23-1 to TRBJ2-7, with 8 bases identical to TRBD1. The observed sequence ends 3 residues before the CDR3 terminus, with the missing tail filled in from the germline J gene. TRBV23-1 is flagged as an ORF with uncertain function. V shed 7 bases, J shed 2 bases, and the junction held 7 bases outside the gene matches. The CDR3 length is 14 residues.

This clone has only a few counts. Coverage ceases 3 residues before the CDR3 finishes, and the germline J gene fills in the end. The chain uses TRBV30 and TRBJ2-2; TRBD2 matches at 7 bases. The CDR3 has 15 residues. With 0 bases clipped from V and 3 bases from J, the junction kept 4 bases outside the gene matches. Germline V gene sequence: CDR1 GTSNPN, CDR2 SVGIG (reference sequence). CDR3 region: CAWSVRGSDTGELFF. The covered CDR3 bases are TGTGCCTGGAGTGTACGCGGGAGCGACACCGGGGAG.

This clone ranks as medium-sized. The chain's CDR3 is CASRIDSYNQPQHF. The CDR3 bases that were read are TGTGCCAGCAGGATCGACAGCTACAATCAGCCC. The chain employs TRBV27 and TRBJ1-5, with D maybe TRBD1 (5 bases). Read data end 3 residues before the CDR3 end; the end is taken from the germline J gene. CDR1 is MNHEY and CDR2 is SMNVEV in the germline V gene (reference sequence). With 6 bases removed from V and 3 bases from J, the gap between germline ends came to 12 bases. CDR3 size: 14 residues.

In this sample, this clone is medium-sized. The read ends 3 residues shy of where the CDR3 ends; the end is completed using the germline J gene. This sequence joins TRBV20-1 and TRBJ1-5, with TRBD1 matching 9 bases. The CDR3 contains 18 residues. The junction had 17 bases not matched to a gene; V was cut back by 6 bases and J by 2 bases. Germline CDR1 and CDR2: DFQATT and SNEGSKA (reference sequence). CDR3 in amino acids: CSAQKTGTGWWGNQPQHF. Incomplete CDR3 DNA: TGCAGTGCCCAGAAGACCGGGACAGGGTGGTGGGGCAATCAGCCC.

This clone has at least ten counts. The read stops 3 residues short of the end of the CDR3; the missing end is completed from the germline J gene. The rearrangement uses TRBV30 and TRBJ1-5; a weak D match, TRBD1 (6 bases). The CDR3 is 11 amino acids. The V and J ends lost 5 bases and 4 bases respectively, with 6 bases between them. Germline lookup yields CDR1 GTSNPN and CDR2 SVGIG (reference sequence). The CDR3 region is CAWGQNQPQHF. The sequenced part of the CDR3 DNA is TGTGCCTGGGGACAGAATCAGCCC.

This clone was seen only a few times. CDR3 bases read: TGTGCCAGCAGGGACAGGGGGCATCAGACC. Translating it yields CASRDRGHQT. The whole CDR3 protein is CASRDRGHQTQYF. The chain employs TRBV2 and TRBJ2-5; the match to TRBD1 covers 11 bases. Read coverage stops 3 residues before the CDR3 terminus; the germline J gene supplies the remainder. Germline V gene lookup returns CDR1 SNHLY and CDR2 FYNNEI. This CDR3 has 13 amino acids. The V and J ends lost 6 bases and 6 bases, in that order; junction bases with no gene match: 3.

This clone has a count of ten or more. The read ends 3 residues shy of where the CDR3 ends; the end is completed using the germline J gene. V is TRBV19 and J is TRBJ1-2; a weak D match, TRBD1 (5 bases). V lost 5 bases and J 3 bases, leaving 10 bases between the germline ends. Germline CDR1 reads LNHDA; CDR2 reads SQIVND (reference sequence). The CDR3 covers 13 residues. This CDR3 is CASSPRGDYGYTF. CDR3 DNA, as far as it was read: TGTGCCAGTAGTCCCCGGGGGGACTATGGC.

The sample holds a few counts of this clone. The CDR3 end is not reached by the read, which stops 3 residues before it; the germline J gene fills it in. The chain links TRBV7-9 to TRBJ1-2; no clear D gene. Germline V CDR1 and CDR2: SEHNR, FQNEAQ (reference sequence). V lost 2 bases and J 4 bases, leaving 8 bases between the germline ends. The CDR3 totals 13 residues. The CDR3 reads CASSLQDFYGYTF. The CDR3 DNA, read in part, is TGTGCCAGCAGCTTACAGGACTTCTATGGC.

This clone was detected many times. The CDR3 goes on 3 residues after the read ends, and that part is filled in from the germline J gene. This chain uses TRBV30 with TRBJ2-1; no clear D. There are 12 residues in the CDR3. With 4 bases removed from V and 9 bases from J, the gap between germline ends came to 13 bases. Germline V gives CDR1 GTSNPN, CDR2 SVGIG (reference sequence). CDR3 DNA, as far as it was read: TGTGCCTGGAAAAGCGTAGGCGGTGAG. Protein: CAWKSVGGE. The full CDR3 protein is CAWKSVGGEQFF.

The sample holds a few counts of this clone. CDR3 DNA (partial): TGTGCCAGCCAACTTCAGGGTCCGCGCACAGATACG. Its translation: CASQLQGPRTDT. The CDR3 reads in full as CASQLQGPRTDTQYF. The chain recombines TRBV2 with TRBJ2-3; TRBD1 might be the D (5 bases). With the read ending 3 residues before the CDR3 end, the germline J gene is used to fill in that end. This CDR3 spans 15 amino acids. Germline assignment: CDR1 SNHLY and CDR2 FYNNEI. The V end lost 8 bases, the J end lost 1 base, and 16 bases lay between the germline ends. The variable domain in full, completed from reference TRBV2 and TRBJ2-3, reads EPEVTQTPSHQVTQMGQEVILRCVPISNHLYFYWYRQILGQKVEFLVSFYNNEISEKSEIFDDQFSVERPDGSNFTLKIRSTKLEDSAMYFCASQLQGPRTDTQYFGPGTRLTVL.

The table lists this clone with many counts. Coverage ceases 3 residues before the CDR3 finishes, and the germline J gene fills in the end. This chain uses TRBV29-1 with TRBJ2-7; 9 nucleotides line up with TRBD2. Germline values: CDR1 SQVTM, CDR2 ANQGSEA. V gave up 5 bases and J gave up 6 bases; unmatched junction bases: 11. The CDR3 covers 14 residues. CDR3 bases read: TGCAGCGTTAACCTAGCGGGATGGGTGGGCGAG. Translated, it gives CSVNLAGWVGE. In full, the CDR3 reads CSVNLAGWVGEQYF.

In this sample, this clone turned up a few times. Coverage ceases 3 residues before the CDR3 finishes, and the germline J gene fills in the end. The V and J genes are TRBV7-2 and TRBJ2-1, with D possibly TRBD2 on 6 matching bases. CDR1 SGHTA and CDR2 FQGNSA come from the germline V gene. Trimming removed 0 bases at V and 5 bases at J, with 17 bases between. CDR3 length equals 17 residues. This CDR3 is CASSLAKVRTTDNEQFF. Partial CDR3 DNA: TGTGCCAGCAGCTTAGCTAAAGTTAGGACTACCGACAATGAG.

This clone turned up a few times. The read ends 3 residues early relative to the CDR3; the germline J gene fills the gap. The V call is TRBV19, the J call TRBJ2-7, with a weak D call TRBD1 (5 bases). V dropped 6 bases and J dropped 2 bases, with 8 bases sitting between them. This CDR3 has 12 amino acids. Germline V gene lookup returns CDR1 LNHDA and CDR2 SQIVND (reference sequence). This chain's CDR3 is CASSGRAYEQYF. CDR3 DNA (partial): TGTGCCAGTAGCGGCAGGGCCTACGAG.

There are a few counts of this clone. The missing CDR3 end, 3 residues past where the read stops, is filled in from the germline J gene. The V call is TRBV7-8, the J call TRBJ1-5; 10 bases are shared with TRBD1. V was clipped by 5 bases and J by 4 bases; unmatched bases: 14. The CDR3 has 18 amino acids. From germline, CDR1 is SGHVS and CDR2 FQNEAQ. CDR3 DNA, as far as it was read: TGTGCCAGCAGCCCTCAAACCAGACAGGGGGCTTGGAATCAGCCC. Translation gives CASSPQTRQGAWNQP. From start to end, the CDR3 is CASSPQTRQGAWNQPQHF.

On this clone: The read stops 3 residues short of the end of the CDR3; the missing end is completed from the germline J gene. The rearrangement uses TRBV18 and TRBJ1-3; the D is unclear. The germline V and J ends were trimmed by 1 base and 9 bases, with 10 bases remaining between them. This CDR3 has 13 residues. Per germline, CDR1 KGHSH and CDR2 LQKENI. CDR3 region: CASSPLAVRTIYF. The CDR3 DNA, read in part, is TGTGCCAGCTCACCACTGGCAGTCCGCACC.

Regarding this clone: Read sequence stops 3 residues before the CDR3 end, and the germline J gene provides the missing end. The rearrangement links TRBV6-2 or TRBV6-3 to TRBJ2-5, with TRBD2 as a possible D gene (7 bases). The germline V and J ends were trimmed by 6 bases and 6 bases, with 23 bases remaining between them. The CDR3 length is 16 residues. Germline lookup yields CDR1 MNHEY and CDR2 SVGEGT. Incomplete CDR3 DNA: TGTGCCAGCAGATCCGACAACGGGGGGCGCGGAAAGACC. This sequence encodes CASRSDNGGRGKT. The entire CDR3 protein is CASRSDNGGRGKTQYF.